The rows below give T cell receptor beta chains drawn from one sample of a study of beta chain features in type 1 diabetes. Sequenced by immunoSEQ multiplex PCR; TCRdb stores in-frame clones only, minus some. Among around 350,000 clones listed, around 12% were seen once. Sequences were obtained from naive CD4+ T cells from blood. These receptors were obtained from a man aged 18 to 30 in good health. Each CDR3 is given with its conserved first and last residue. D genes are given only for firm matches. A row's size may be missing; if present it is once, few, many or a size class.

V gene	J gene	clone size	D gene	CDR3 DNA	CDR3 protein
TRBV11-2	TRBJ2-1	-	TRBD1	TGTGCCAGCAGCCGCTACCCCCCGGGACAGGGGACCCTCAATGAGCAGTTCTTC	CASSRYPPGQGTLNEQFF
TRBV28	TRBJ2-5	-	-	TGTGCCAGCAGCCCCCCCTCCGGGGGCCGACAGGGGACCCAGTACTTC	CASSPPSGGRQGTQYF
TRBV7-9	TRBJ1-1	few	TRBD1	TGTGCCAGCAGAAGGACAGGGCCTATGAACACTGAAGCTTTCTTT	CASRRTGPMNTEAFF
TRBV2	TRBJ1-2	few	-	TGTGCCAGCGTGCAGGGAAACTATGGCTACACCTTC	CASVQGNYGYTF
TRBV5-4	TRBJ2-5	-	TRBD1	TGTGCCAGCACCAAGACAGGGGCTGGTGGGGAGACCCAGTACTTC	CASTKTGAGGETQYF
TRBV19	TRBJ2-7	-	TRBD1	TGTGCCAGTAGTATCAGACAGGGGGGACTCTACGAGCAGTACTTC	CASSIRQGGLYEQYF
TRBV7-3	TRBJ2-2	few	TRBD2	TGTGCCAGCAGCTTAAGCGGACTAGCGGGGGGGCCCGGGGAGCTGTTTTTT	CASSLSGLAGGPGELFF
TRBV7-9	TRBJ2-2	-	TRBD2	TGTGCCAGCAGCGTAGCGGGAGTACGGGCCGGGGAGCTGTTTTTT	CASSVAGVRAGELFF
TRBV7-9	TRBJ2-2	-	TRBD1	TGTGCCAGCAGCTTACGACAGGGGGCCGGGGAGCTGTTTTTT	CASSLRQGAGELFF
TRBV10-3	TRBJ1-1	few	-	TGTGCCATCAAAAAGGGGGTGAACACTGAAGCTTTCTTT	CAIKKGVNTEAFF
TRBV4-3	TRBJ2-3	few	TRBD2	TGCGCCAGCAGCCAAGAACTAGCGGGGGGGCCGGGTACGCAGTATTTT	CASSQELAGGPGTQYF
TRBV30	TRBJ2-7	-	TRBD2	TGTGCCGCCCCCTCGGGGGGTGACGAGCAGTACTTC	CAAPSGGDEQYF
TRBV19	TRBJ2-2	-	TRBD1	TGTGCCAGTAGTAGCGGGACAGGGCGGTTCGGGGAGCTGTTTTTT	CASSSGTGRFGELFF
TRBV19	TRBJ2-1	few	-	TGTGCCAGTACCCCCGGGGTTGGTTCCTACAATGAGCAGTTCTTC	CASTPGVGSYNEQFF
TRBV13	TRBJ1-3	-	-	TGTGCCAGCAGCTTAGCTTCCAGGGGCAATGGAAACACCATATATTTT	CASSLASRGNGNTIYF
TRBV7-2	TRBJ2-7	-	-	TGTGCCAGCAGCCCGGCCTTTAGCGGATTGTCCTCCGGGCAGTACTTC	CASSPAFSGLSSGQYF
TRBV2	TRBJ1-6	-	TRBD1	TGTGCCAGCAGTAGGGACAGCAGTAATTCACCCCTCCACTTT	CASSRDSSNSPLHF
TRBV21-1	TRBJ2-7	-	-	TGTGCCAGCAGCAAAGAGAAGCGGGAGTATAAGTACGAGCAGTACTTC	CASSKEKREYKYEQYF
TRBV5-1	TRBJ2-3	-	TRBD2	TGCGCCAGCAGCTTGCGACTAGCTGGGAGCACAGATACGCAGTATTTT	CASSLRLAGSTDTQYF
TRBV30	TRBJ2-2	-	-	TGTGCCTGGGAGATTCAGGGCACCGGGGAGCTGTTTTTT	CAWEIQGTGELFF
TRBV30	TRBJ2-1	-	-	TGTGCCTGGAGCCCCGACTATGAGCAGTTCTTC	CAWSPDYEQFF
TRBV7-2	TRBJ2-7	few	TRBD2	TGTGCCAGCAGCTACGCTAGCGGGAGTTACGAGCAGTACTTC	CASSYASGSYEQYF
TRBV5-4	TRBJ2-5	few	-	TGTGCCAGCAGCCGAAAAGAGGACTACCAAGAGTCCCAGTACTTC	CASSRKEDYQESQYF
TRBV15	TRBJ2-3	-	TRBD2	TGTGCCACCAGCCGCCGTGGCGGGAGATCAACAGATACGCAGTATTTT	CATSRRGGRSTDTQYF
TRBV28	TRBJ1-5	-	TRBD1	TGTGCCAGCAGTGCTGGGACAGGGGTCACTCAGCCCCAGCATTTT	CASSAGTGVTQPQHF
TRBV28	TRBJ2-7	few	-	TGTGCCAGCAGTTTAACGGTCGACTACGAGCAGTACTTC	CASSLTVDYEQYF
TRBV7-2	TRBJ1-2	-	TRBD1	TGTGCCAGCAGCGGCGGGACAGGGGGCGCAGGTTATGGCTACACCTTC	CASSGGTGGAGYGYTF
TRBV30	TRBJ1-3	-	-	TGTGCCTGGAGAGGCGGGCCCTCTGGAAACACCATATATTTT	CAWRGGPSGNTIYF
TRBV27	TRBJ1-4	few	TRBD1	TGTGCCAGCAGTTCCGCTGACAGGGTCGAAAAACTGTTTTTT	CASSSADRVEKLFF
TRBV5-1	TRBJ2-5	-	-	TGCGCCAGCAGCTTGGAGGGGTTGTTGTATAGAGAGACCCAGTACTTC	CASSLEGLLYRETQYF
TRBV10-3	TRBJ2-7	few	TRBD1	TGTGCCATCAGTACCGGGACAGTCTCCTACGAGCAGTACTTC	CAISTGTVSYEQYF
TRBV30	TRBJ2-3	few	-	TGTGCCCAATCGCGGGGGCGCACAGATACGCAGTATTTT	CAQSRGRTDTQYF
TRBV11-2	TRBJ1-2	few	TRBD1	TGTGCCAGCAGCCCTGCCGGGACAGGGTCATACTATGGCTACACCTTC	CASSPAGTGSYYGYTF
TRBV29-1	TRBJ2-7	few	TRBD1	TGCAGCGTTGGAACCGGGACAGGGGCCTACGAGCAGTACTTC	CSVGTGTGAYEQYF
TRBV28	TRBJ2-7	-	TRBD2	TGTGCCAGCAGGTCGACTAGCGGGGGTCTAATCTACGAGCAGTACTTC	CASRSTSGGLIYEQYF
TRBV15	TRBJ2-7	-	-	TGTGCCACCAGCAGAGATCCACCTAGCCATTCTGCCTACGAGCAGTACTTC	CATSRDPPSHSAYEQYF
TRBV27	TRBJ1-2	few	TRBD1	TGTGCCAGCAGTTTATTACCGGGACAGGGGGCAGTTGGCTACACCTTC	CASSLLPGQGAVGYTF
TRBV11-1	TRBJ2-5	few	TRBD2	TGTGCCAGCAGCACAGGACTAGCGGGGGTCATGACCCAGTACTTC	CASSTGLAGVMTQYF
TRBV7-3	TRBJ2-7	-	TRBD2	TGTGCCAGCAGCTTCACTAGCGACTCCTACGAGCAGTACTTC	CASSFTSDSYEQYF
TRBV19	TRBJ1-2	-	-	TGTGCCAGTAGTATGGGCCCAGACTATGGCTACACCTTC	CASSMGPDYGYTF
TRBV7-9	TRBJ2-1	few	-	TGTGCCAGCAGTCTGGGGCCCACGTCTAGCTCCTACAATGAGCAGTTCTTC	CASSLGPTSSSYNEQFF
TRBV9	TRBJ2-5	few	TRBD1	TGTGCCAGCAGCGAGGGGGCCTTCCAAGAGACCCAGTACTTC	CASSEGAFQETQYF